These 18 T cell receptor beta chains were all obtained from the same sample, sequenced in a study of blood T cell repertoires in COVID-19. The repertoire was sequenced with immunoSEQ multiplex PCR; TCRdb's copy has only in-frame clones and lacks some. The sample holds approximately 500,000 clones; 85% to 90% are singletons and the top ten take 7.8%. The source material was peripheral blood. The source of these receptors is a woman between 50 and 59 years old with COVID-19, enrolled during active disease.

The gene calls are TRBV19 and TRBJ1-3; D is ambiguous. This CDR3 has 18 amino acids. V gave up 2 bases and J gave up 0 bases, with 17 bases separating them. In germline, CDR1 is LNHDA, CDR2 SQIVND (reference sequence). CDR3 nucleotide sequence: TGTGCCAGTAGTATACCCACTACAGAGGGCGACTCTGGAAACACCATATATTTT. Its translation is CASSIPTTEGDSGNTIYF.

This clone was counted once. V is TRBV29-1 and J is TRBJ2-7, with D possibly matching TRBD1 (5 bases). Trimming shortened V by 5 bases and J by 0 bases, and 8 bases separated the two germline ends. Germline V gives CDR1 SQVTM, CDR2 ANQGSEA. The CDR3 totals 12 residues. CDR3 sequence reads: CSVFDSSYEQYF. The CDR3 nucleotides read TGCAGCGTTTTTGACAGCTCCTACGAGCAGTACTTC.

A single count supports this clone. V is TRBV6-5 and J is TRBJ1-1; 8 nucleotides match TRBD1. After removal of 5 bases from V and 1 base from J, the junction contained 3 bases not matched to a gene. Germline values: CDR1 MNHEY, CDR2 SVGAGI. There are 14 residues in the CDR3. The CDR3 nucleotides read TGTGCCAGCAGTCGACAGGGGAGGAACACTGAAGCTTTCTTT. Amino acid sequence: CASSRQGRNTEAFF.

V gene TRBV9 combines with J gene TRBJ1-3, with a tentative D call TRBD1 (5 bases). The CDR3 runs 15 residues. Trimming cost V 4 bases and J 4 bases, with 15 bases left between them. Germline CDR1 is SGDLS and CDR2 is YYNGEE. The CDR3, as DNA: TGTGCCAGCAGCAGATCAGGGTTATCAGGAAACACCATATATTTT. Protein sequence: CASSRSGLSGNTIYF.

The gene calls are TRBV19 and TRBJ1-5; 8 bases are shared with TRBD1. The V and J ends lost 4 bases and 2 bases, in that order; junction bases with no gene match: 10. CDR1 LNHDA and CDR2 SQIVND come from the germline V gene (reference sequence). CDR3 length equals 17 residues. The CDR3 bases are TGTGCCAGTAGTACGGGACAGGCCATCCGGGGCAATCAGCCCCAGCATTTT. This sequence encodes CASSTGQAIRGNQPQHF.

The V and J genes are TRBV18 and TRBJ1-2; no reliable D call. The V end lost 6 bases, the J end lost 1 base, and 6 bases lay between the germline ends. The germline V gene encodes CDR1 KGHSH and CDR2 LQKENI. This CDR3 is built from 12 residues. The CDR3 nucleotides are TGTGCCAGCTCTATAGATAACTATGGCTACACCTTC. Protein: CASSIDNYGYTF.

J is TRBJ2-2 and V is TRBV19; 9 bases map to TRBD1. Germline V CDR1 and CDR2: LNHDA, SQIVND (reference sequence). V was clipped by 9 bases and J by 0 bases; unmatched bases: 8. The CDR3 has 16 amino acids. In nucleotides, the CDR3 is TGTGCCAGCAGGGACAGGGTGACTCCGAACACCGGGGAGCTGTTTTTT. Translated, it gives CASRDRVTPNTGELFF.

The chain has TRBV7-9 and TRBJ2-3; 8 bases fit TRBD1. With V trimmed by 8 bases and J by 4 bases, 5 bases remained unmatched. Germline assignment: CDR1 SEHNR and CDR2 FQNEAQ (reference sequence). The CDR3 has 13 residues. The CDR3 loop reads CASRDRSADTQYF. CDR3 DNA sequence: TGTGCCAGCCGGGACAGGTCCGCAGATACGCAGTATTTT.

This clone was recorded a few times. This sequence joins TRBV4-2 and TRBJ1-2, with 11 bases aligning to TRBD1. The CDR3 sequence is 17 residues long. CDR1 is LGHNA and CDR2 is YNFKEQ in the germline V gene. V shed 0 bases and J 7 bases; nucleotides not matched to a gene: 10. In DNA, the CDR3 is TGTGCCAGCAGCCAAGATCAAAGGACAGGGGGCGTGGGTGGCTACACCTTC. Translating it yields CASSQDQRTGGVGGYTF.

The genes are TRBV28 and TRBJ1-2; a possible D gene is TRBD1 (6 bases). Germline V gene data show CDR1 as MDHEN and CDR2 as SYDVKM. The CDR3 extends over 12 amino acids. Trimming took off 6 bases at V and 8 bases at J, with 13 bases between the two ends. The CDR3 here is CASSSWGGGYTF. The CDR3 nucleotides read TGTGCCAGCAGCTCCTGGGGGGGCGGCTACACCTTC.

The chain is built from TRBV6-4 and TRBJ1-6; TRBD1 matches 10 bases. The CDR3 extends over 16 amino acids. CDR1 and CDR2 from the germline V gene are MRHNA and SNTAGT. V lost 4 bases, J lost 4 bases, and 4 bases stayed unmatched. Here the CDR3 DNA reads TGTGCCAGCAGTGGCGGACAGGGGGTATATAATTCACCCCTCCACTTT. It yields the protein CASSGGQGVYNSPLHF.

The J gene is TRBJ1-6, the V gene TRBV30, with 12 bases matching TRBD1. The CDR3 runs 15 residues. In germline, CDR1 is GTSNPN, CDR2 SVGIG (reference sequence). V gave up 2 bases and J gave up 10 bases; unmatched junction bases: 6. CDR3 region: CAWSRDRGLRSPLHF. As DNA, the CDR3 is TGTGCCTGGAGTCGGGACAGGGGGCTCAGGTCACCCCTCCACTTT. Looking up the rest from reference TRBV30 and TRBJ1-6 gives the full variable domain: SQTIHQWPATLVQPVGSPLSLECTVEGTSNPNLYWYRQAAGRGLQLLFYSVGIGQISSEVPQNLSASRPQDRQFILSSKKLLLSDSGFYLCAWSRDRGLRSPLHFGNGTRLTVT.

The chain employs TRBV2 and TRBJ1-2; D unresolved. Trimming left V 6 bases short and J 3 bases short, with 14 bases between. Looked up from germline, CDR1 is SNHLY and CDR2 is FYNNEI. The CDR3 length is 14 residues. CDR3 residues: CASSTPGEDYGYTF. The CDR3 DNA is TGTGCCAGCAGCACCCCCGGGGAGGACTATGGCTACACCTTC.

The rearrangement links TRBV18 to TRBJ1-1, with a possible D match to TRBD1 (5 bases). The V end lost 6 bases, the J end lost 1 base, and 6 bases lay between the germline ends. Germline V CDR1 and CDR2: KGHSH, LQKENI. This CDR3 spans 12 amino acids. The CDR3 reads CASSGGNTEAFF. As DNA, the CDR3 is TGTGCCAGCTCGGGGGGGAACACTGAAGCTTTCTTT.

The chain recombines TRBV5-1 with TRBJ2-3; 12 bases line up with TRBD2. The CDR3 contains 18 residues. With 4 bases clipped from V and 4 bases from J, the junction kept 13 bases outside the gene matches. CDR1 is SGHRS and CDR2 is YFSETQ in the germline V gene. CDR3: CASSHGGAASGGADTQYF. The CDR3 nucleotides read TGCGCCAGCAGCCACGGAGGGGCGGCTAGCGGGGGGGCAGATACGCAGTATTTT. Full variable domain (remainder filled in from reference TRBV5-1 and TRBJ2-3): KAGVTQTPRYLIKTRGQQVTLSCSPISGHRSVSWYQQTPGQGLQFLFEYFSETQRNKGNFPGRFSGRQFSNSRSEMNVSTLELGDSALYLCASSHGGAASGGADTQYFGPGTRLTVL.

The J gene is TRBJ2-7, the V gene TRBV15; 8 positions agree with TRBD1. The germline V gene has CDR1 LNHNV and CDR2 YYDKDF (reference sequence). This CDR3 spans 15 amino acids. With 5 bases clipped from V and 6 bases from J, the junction kept 12 bases outside the gene matches. The CDR3 sequence is CATSVRLDRVSEQYF. Here the CDR3 DNA reads TGTGCCACCAGCGTGAGATTGGACAGGGTAAGCGAGCAGTACTTC.

The chain joins TRBV19 to TRBJ1-1; maybe TRBD1 (6 bases). The germline V gene has CDR1 LNHDA and CDR2 SQIVND (reference sequence). V gave up 7 bases and J gave up 0 bases, with 15 bases separating them. The CDR3 contains 15 residues. CDR3 amino acids: CASTPSAGVNTEAFF. CDR3 nucleotides: TGTGCCAGTACCCCCTCGGCAGGGGTGAACACTGAAGCTTTCTTT.

The chain recombines TRBV10-2 with TRBJ1-2, with 7 nucleotides matching TRBD1. V shed 6 bases and J 2 bases; nucleotides not matched to a gene: 15. CDR1 is WSHSY and CDR2 is SAAADI in the germline V gene. This CDR3 spans 17 amino acids. Here the CDR3 DNA reads TGCGCCAGCAGCCGGGACAGACCTTCCTCTTGGAACTATGGCTACACCTTC. Its protein product is CASSRDRPSSWNYGYTF.